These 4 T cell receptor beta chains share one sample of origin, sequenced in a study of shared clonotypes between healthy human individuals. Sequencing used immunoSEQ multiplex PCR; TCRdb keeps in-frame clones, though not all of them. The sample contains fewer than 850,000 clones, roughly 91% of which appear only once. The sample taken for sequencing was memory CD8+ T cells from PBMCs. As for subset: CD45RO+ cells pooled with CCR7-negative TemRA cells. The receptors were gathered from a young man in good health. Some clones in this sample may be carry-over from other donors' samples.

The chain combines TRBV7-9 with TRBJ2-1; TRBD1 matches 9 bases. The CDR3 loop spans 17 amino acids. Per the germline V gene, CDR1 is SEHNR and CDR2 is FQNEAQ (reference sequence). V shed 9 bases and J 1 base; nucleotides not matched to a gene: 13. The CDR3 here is CASSGQGFRGSYNEQFF. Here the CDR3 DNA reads TGTGCCAGTTCGGGACAGGGATTTCGCGGGTCCTACAATGAGCAGTTCTTC.

The CDR3 DNA sequence: TGCGCCAGCAGCCCTCAACAGGGTATCAGCAATCAGCCCCAGCATTTT. It is translated as CASSPQQGISNQPQHF. This chain links TRBV4-1 with TRBJ1-5; the D gene is possibly TRBD1 (6 bases). The CDR3 totals 16 residues. CDR1 MGHRA and CDR2 YSYEKL come from the germline V gene. The V end lost 4 bases, the J end lost 1 base, and 14 bases lay between the germline ends.

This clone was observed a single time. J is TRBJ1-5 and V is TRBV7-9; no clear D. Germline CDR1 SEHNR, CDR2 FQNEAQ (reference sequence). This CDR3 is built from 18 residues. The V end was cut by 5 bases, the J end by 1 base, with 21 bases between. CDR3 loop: CASSPKLRWVESNQPQHF. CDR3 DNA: TGTGCCAGCAGCCCCAAGCTTAGGTGGGTCGAGAGCAATCAGCCCCAGCATTTT.

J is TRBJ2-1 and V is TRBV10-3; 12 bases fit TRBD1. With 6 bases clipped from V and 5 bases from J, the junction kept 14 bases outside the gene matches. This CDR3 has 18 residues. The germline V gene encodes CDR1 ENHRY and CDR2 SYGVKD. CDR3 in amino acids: CAIRGQGAAGGADNEQFF. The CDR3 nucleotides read TGTGCCATCAGGGGACAGGGGGCGGCAGGCGGAGCAGACAATGAGCAGTTCTTC.